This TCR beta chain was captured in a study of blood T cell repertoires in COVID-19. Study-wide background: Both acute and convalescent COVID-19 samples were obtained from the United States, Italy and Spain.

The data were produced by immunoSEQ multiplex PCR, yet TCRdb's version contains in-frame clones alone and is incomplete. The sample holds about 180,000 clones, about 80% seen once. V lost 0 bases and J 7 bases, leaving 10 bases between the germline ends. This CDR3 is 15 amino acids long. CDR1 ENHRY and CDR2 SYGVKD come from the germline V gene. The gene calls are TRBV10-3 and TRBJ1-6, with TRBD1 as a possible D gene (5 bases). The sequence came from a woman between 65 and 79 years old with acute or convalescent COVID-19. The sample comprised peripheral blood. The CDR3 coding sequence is TGTGCCATCAGTGAGTCGGGGGGAGGGAATTCACCCCTCCACTTT. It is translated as CAISESGGGNSPLHF.